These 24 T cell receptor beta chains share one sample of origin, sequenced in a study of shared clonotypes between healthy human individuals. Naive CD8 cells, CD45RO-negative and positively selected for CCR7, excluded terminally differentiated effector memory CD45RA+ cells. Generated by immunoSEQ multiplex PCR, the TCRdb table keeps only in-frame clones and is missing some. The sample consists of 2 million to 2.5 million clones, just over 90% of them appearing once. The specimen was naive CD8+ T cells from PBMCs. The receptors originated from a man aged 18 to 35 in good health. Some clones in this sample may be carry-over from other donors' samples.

CDR3 loop: CASSVAGGSGYNEQFF. The CDR3 bases are TGTGCCAGCAGCGTAGCTGGAGGGAGTGGATACAATGAGCAGTTCTTC. This chain joins TRBV9 and TRBJ2-1, with D possibly being TRBD2 (6 bases). The germline gives CDR1 SGDLS, CDR2 YYNGEE. The CDR3 sequence is 16 residues long. Trimming shortened V by 0 bases and J by 4 bases, and 14 bases separated the two germline ends.

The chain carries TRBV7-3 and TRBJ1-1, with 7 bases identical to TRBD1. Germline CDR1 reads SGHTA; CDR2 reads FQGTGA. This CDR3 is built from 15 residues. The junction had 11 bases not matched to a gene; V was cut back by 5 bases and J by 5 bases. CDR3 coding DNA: TGTGCCAGCAGCAAAACAGGGGTCGGTGAGACTGAAGCTTTCTTT. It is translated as CASSKTGVGETEAFF.

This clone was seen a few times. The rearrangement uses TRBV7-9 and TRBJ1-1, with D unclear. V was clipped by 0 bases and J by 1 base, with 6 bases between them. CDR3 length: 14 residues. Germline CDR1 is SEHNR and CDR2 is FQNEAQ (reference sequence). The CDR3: CASSLAVKNTEAFF. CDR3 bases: TGTGCCAGCAGCTTAGCGGTGAAGAACACTGAAGCTTTCTTT.

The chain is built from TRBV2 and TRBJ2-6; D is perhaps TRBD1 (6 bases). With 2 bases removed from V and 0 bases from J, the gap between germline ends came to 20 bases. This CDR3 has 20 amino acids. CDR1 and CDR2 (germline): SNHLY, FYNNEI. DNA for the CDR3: TGTGCCAGCAGTGAATTGATAAGGACAGATCCCCGCTCTGGGGCCAACGTCCTGACTTTC. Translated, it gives CASSELIRTDPRSGANVLTF.

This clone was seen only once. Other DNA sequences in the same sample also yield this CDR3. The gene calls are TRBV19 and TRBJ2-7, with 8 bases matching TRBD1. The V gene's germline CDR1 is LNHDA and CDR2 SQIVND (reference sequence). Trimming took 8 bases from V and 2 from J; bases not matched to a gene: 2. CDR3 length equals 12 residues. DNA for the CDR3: TGTGCCAGTGGACAGGGTGCCTACGAGCAGTACTTC. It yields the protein CASGQGAYEQYF.

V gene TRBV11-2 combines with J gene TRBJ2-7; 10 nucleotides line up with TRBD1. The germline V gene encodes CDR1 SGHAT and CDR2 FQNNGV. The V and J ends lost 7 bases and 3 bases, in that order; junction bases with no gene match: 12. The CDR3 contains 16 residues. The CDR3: CASKAWGQGFDYEQYF. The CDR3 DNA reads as TGTGCCAGCAAAGCCTGGGGACAGGGGTTCGACTACGAGCAGTACTTC. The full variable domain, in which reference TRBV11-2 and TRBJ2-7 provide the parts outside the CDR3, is EAGVAQSPRYKIIEKRQSVAFWCNPISGHATLYWYQQILGQGPKLLIQFQNNGVVDDSQLPKDRFSAERLKGVDSTLKIQPAKLEDSAVYLCASKAWGQGFDYEQYFGPGTRLTVT.

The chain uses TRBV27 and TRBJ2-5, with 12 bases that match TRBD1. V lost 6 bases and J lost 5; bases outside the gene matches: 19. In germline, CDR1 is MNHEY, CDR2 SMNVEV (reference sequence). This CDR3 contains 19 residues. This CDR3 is CASRILPGQGADGEETQYF. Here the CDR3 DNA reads TGTGCCAGCAGAATCCTCCCGGGACAGGGGGCGGACGGGGAGGAGACCCAGTACTTC.

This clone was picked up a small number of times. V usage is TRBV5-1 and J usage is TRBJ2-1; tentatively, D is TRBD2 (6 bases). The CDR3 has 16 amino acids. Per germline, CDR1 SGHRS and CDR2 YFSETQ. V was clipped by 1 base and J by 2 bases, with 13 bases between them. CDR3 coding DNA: TGCGCCAGCAGCTTGCCCGGGGGTGGGGCCTACAATGAGCAGTTCTTC. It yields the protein CASSLPGGGAYNEQFF.

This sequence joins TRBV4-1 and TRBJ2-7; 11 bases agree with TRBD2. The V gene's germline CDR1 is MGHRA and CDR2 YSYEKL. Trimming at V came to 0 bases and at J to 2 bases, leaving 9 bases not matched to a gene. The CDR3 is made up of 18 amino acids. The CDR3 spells CASSQDPPTSGKPYEQYF. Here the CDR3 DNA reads TGCGCCAGCAGCCAAGATCCCCCGACTAGCGGGAAGCCCTACGAGCAGTACTTC.

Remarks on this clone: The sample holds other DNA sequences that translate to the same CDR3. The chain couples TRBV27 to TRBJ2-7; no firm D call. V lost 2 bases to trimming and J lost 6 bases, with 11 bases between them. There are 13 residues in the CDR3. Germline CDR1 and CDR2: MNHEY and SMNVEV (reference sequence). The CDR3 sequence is CASSLLGTAEQYF. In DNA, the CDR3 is TGTGCCAGCAGTTTACTGGGCACTGCCGAGCAGTACTTC.

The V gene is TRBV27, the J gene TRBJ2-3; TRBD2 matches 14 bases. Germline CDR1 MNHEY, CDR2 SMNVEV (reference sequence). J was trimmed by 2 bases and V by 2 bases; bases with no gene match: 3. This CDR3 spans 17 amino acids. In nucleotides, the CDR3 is TGTGCCAGCAGTTTACGACTAGCGGGAGGGAACACAGATACGCAGTATTTT. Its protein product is CASSLRLAGGNTDTQYF.

Here the CDR3 reads CASRTPGTGDDGYTF. The CDR3 bases are TGTGCCAGCAGGACACCCGGGACAGGGGACGACGGCTACACCTTC. This sequence joins TRBV28 and TRBJ1-2; 10 positions match TRBD1. The germline V gene has CDR1 MDHEN and CDR2 SYDVKM. The CDR3 spans 15 residues. The V gene end was trimmed by 6 bases and the J gene end by 8 bases; junction bases not matched to a gene: 12.

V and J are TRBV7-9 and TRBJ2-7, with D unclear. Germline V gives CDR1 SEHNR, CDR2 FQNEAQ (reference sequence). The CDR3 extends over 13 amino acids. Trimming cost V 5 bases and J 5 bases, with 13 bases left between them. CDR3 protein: CASSPSPVHEQYF. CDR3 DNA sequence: TGTGCCAGCAGCCCCTCACCTGTCCACGAGCAGTACTTC.

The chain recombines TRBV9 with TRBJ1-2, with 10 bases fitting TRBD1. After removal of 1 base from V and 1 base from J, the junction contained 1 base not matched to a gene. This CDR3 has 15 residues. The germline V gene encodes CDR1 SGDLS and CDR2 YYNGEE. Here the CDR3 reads CASSVWDRGNYGYTF. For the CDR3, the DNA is TGTGCCAGCAGCGTATGGGACAGGGGTAACTATGGCTACACCTTC.

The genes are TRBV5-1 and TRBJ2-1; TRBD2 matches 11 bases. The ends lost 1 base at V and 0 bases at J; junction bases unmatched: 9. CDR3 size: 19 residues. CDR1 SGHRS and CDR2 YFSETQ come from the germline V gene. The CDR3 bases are TGCGCCAGCAGCTTGCCGCTAGCGGGAGGACCGAGCTCCTACAATGAGCAGTTCTTC. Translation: CASSLPLAGGPSSYNEQFF.

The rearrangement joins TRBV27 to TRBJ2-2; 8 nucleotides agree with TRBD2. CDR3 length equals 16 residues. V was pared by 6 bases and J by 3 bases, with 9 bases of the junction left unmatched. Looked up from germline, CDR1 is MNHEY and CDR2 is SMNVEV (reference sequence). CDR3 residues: CASRPLAELHTGELFF. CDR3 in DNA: TGTGCCAGCAGGCCACTAGCGGAATTACACACCGGGGAGCTGTTTTTT.

For the CDR3, the DNA is TGTGCCAGCAGCTTAGGCTACACCGGGGAGCTGTTTTTT. It yields the protein CASSLGYTGELFF. V is TRBV13 and J is TRBJ2-2, with D unclear. CDR1 is PRHDT, CDR2 FYEKMQ, per germline (reference sequence). This CDR3 has 13 amino acids. V was trimmed by 0 bases and J by 3 bases, leaving 2 bases between them.

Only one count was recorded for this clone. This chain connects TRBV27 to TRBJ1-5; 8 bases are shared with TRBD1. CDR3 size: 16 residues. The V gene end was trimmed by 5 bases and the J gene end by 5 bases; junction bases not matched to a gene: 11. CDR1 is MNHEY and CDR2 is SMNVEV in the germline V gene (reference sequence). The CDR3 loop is CASSPSTGELYQPQHF. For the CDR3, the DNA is TGTGCCAGCAGTCCGTCGACAGGGGAGTTATATCAGCCCCAGCATTTT.

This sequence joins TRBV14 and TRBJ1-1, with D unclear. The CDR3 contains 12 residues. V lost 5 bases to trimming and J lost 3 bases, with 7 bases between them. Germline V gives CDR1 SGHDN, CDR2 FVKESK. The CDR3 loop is CASSSRDTEAFF. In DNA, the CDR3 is TGTGCCAGCAGCTCCCGGGACACTGAAGCTTTCTTT.

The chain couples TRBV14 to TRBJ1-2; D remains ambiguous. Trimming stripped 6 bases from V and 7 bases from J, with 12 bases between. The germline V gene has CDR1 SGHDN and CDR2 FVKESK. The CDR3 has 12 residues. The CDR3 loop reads CASSHRTVGYTF. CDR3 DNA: TGTGCCAGCAGTCATCGGACGGTTGGCTACACCTTC.

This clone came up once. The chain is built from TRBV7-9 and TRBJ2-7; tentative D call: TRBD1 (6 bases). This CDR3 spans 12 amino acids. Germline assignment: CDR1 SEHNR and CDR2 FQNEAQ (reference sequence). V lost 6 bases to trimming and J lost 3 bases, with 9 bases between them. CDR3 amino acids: CASSWTDYEQYF. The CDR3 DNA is TGTGCCAGCAGTTGGACAGACTACGAGCAGTACTTC. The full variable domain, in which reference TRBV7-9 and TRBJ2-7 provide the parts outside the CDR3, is DTGVSQNPRHKITKRGQNVTFRCDPISEHNRLYWYRQTLGQGPEFLTYFQNEAQLEKSRLLSDRFSAERPKGSFSTLEIQRTEQGDSAMYLCASSWTDYEQYFGPGTRLTVT.

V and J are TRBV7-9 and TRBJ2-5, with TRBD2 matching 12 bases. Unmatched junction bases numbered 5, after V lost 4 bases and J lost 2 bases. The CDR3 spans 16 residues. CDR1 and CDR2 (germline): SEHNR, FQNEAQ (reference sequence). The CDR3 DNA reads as TGTGCCAGCAGCTACGGACTAGCGGGGTCGCAAGAGACCCAGTACTTC. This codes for CASSYGLAGSQETQYF.

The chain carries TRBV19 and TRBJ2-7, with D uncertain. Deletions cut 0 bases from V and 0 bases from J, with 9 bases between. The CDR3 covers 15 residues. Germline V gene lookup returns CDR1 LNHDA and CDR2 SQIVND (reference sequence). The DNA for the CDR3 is TGTGCCAGTAGTATAGATCTGGGTAACTCCTACGAGCAGTACTTC. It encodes CASSIDLGNSYEQYF. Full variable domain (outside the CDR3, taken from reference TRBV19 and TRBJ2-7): DGGITQSPKYLFRKEGQNVTLSCEQNLNHDAMYWYRQDPGQGLRLIYYSQIVNDFQKGDIAEGYSVSREKKESFPLTVTSAQKNPTAFYLCASSIDLGNSYEQYFGPGTRLTVT.

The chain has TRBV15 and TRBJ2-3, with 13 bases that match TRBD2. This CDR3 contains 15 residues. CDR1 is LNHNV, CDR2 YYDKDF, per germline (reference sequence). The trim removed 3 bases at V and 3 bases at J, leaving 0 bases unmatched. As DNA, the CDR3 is TGTGCCACCAGCAGGACTAGCGGGAGGACAGATACGCAGTATTTT. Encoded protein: CATSRTSGRTDTQYF. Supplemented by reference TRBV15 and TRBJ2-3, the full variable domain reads DAMVIQNPRYQVTQFGKPVTLSCSQTLNHNVMYWYQQKSSQAPKLLFHYYDKDFNNEADTPDNFQSRRPNTSFCFLDIRSPGLGDTAMYLCATSRTSGRTDTQYFGPGTRLTVL.